The present entry profiles one TCR beta chain with its context. Germline CDR1 is SQVTM and CDR2 is ANQGSEA. J was trimmed by 4 bases and V by 3 bases; bases with no gene match: 2. This CDR3 region has 12 residues. Clones were sequenced by immunoSEQ multiplex PCR, and TCRdb holds only the in-frame ones, with some missing. Found here are 230,000 or so clones, about 88% of them singletons; the top ten hold under 3%. The data originate from a study of blood T cell repertoires in COVID-19. This clonotype was obtained from a woman between 25 and 40 years old who had recovered from COVID-19. The V gene is TRBV29-1, the J gene TRBJ2-5; TRBD2 agrees at 7 bases. Specimen: PBMCs or T cells enriched from blood (not recorded which). The CDR3 region is CSVDREGETQYF. The CDR3 region has the DNA TGCAGCGTTGACAGGGAGGGAGAGACCCAGTACTTC.